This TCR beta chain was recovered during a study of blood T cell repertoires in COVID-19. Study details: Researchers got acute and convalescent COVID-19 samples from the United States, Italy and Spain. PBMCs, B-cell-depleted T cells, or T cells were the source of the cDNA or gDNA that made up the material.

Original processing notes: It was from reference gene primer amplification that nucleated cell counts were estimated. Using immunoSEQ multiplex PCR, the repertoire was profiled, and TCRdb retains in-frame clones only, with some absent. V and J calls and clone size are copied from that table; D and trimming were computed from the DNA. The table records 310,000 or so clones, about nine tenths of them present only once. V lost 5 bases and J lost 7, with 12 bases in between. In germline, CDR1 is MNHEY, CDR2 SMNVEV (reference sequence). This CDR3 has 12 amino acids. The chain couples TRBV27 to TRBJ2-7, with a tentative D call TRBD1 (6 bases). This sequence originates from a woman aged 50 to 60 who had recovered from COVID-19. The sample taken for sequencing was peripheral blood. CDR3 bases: TGTGCCAGCAGTCCTACAGGGAGAGAGCAGTACTTC. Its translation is CASSPTGREQYF.